What follows are 18 T cell receptor beta chains derived from one specimen sequenced in a study of CD8 T cell repertoires and HIV-1 epitope variants. The method was immunoSEQ multiplex PCR; TCRdb's version includes in-frame clones alone and lacks a portion of them. The repertoire holds under 6,000 clones, with 65% to 75% as singletons. Which antigens these TCRs recognize remains unknown. The specimen was cultured CD8+ T cells derived from PBMCs. Receptors originate from a male donor with HIV.

This clone turned up a few times. This chain links TRBV6-6 with TRBJ1-4, with unresolved D. The CDR3 has 15 residues. Trimming took 5 bases from V and 6 from J, leaving 16 bases between them. Germline assignment: CDR1 MNHNY and CDR2 SVGAGI (reference sequence). Here the CDR3 reads CASSNYQMEDEKLFF. DNA of the CDR3: TGTGCCAGCAGTAACTACCAGATGGAAGATGAAAAACTGTTTTTT.

This clone appeared a few times. The rearrangement links TRBV9 to TRBJ2-2; 8 bases map to TRBD1. The CDR3 length is 15 residues. V dropped 4 bases and J dropped 4; count of bases not matched to a gene: 6. Germline assignment: CDR1 SGDLS and CDR2 YYNGEE. CDR3 loop: CASSPTQGATGELFF. The DNA of the CDR3 is TGTGCCAGCAGCCCGACGCAGGGGGCCACCGGGGAGCTGTTTTTT.

This chain's CDR3 is CASNFQGGNTEAFF. The CDR3 coding sequence is TGTGCCAGCAACTTTCAGGGGGGGAACACTGAAGCTTTCTTT. The chain couples TRBV5-4 to TRBJ1-1, with TRBD1 identical over 7 bases. The V segment lost 6 bases and the J segment 1 base; nucleotides outside the gene matches: 6. The CDR3 length is 14 residues. From germline, CDR1 is SGHNT and CDR2 YYREEE (reference sequence).

This clone turned up a few times. In DNA, the CDR3 is TGTGCCAGCAGCTTAGCTCCCGAGAGGGAGACCCAGTACTTC. Translating it yields CASSLAPERETQYF. The V and J genes are TRBV7-7 and TRBJ2-5; D not certain. V was pared by 0 bases and J by 5 bases, with 10 bases between. Germline CDR1 is SSHAT and CDR2 is FNYEAQ (reference sequence). This CDR3 spans 14 amino acids.

This clone was detected a few times. The CDR3 DNA reads as TGTGCCAGCAGGAGTGGACAGGGGCGTGACTATGGCTACACCTTC. Encoded protein: CASRSGQGRDYGYTF. The rearrangement uses TRBV27 and TRBJ1-2, with TRBD1 identical over 9 bases. Per germline, CDR1 MNHEY and CDR2 SMNVEV (reference sequence). This CDR3 spans 15 amino acids. Losses at the gene ends were 6 bases for V and 3 bases for J; bases not matched to a gene: 8.

The V and J genes are TRBV7-6 and TRBJ2-1; either TRBD1 or TRBD2 may supply D (5 bases each). Germline lookup yields CDR1 SGHVS and CDR2 FNYEAQ. The germline V and J ends were trimmed by 5 bases and 10 bases, with 21 bases remaining between them. CDR3 length equals 15 residues. CDR3 protein: CASSPGGIVDTEQFF. The CDR3 DNA sequence: TGTGCCAGCAGCCCCGGAGGTATCGTGGACACCGAGCAGTTCTTC.

The CDR3, as DNA: TGTGCCAGCAGCCCGCCTACAGGGGAATTGGGTAATTCACCCCTCCACTTT. Its protein product is CASSPPTGELGNSPLHF. V gene TRBV4-2 combines with J gene TRBJ1-6, with 7 bases that match TRBD1. V trimming: 4 bases; J trimming: 6 bases; junction bases outside the gene matches: 12. There are 17 residues in the CDR3. CDR1 and CDR2 (germline): LGHNA, YNFKEQ.

The V call is TRBV4-3, the J call TRBJ1-1; D gene uncertain. The germline V gene has CDR1 LGHNA and CDR2 YSLEER. The CDR3 has 13 residues. The V and J ends lost 0 bases and 8 bases respectively, with 10 bases between them. The CDR3 DNA sequence: TGCGCCAGCAGCCAAGAAGCTTCGGAGGAAGCTTTCTTT. The encoded protein is CASSQEASEEAFF.

The gene calls are TRBV28 and TRBJ2-1, with D unclear. CDR1 MDHEN and CDR2 SYDVKM come from the germline V gene. CDR3 length: 12 amino acids. V dropped 6 bases and J dropped 4 bases, with 7 bases sitting between them. This chain's CDR3 is CASSPGYNEQFF. The CDR3 nucleotides read TGTGCCAGCAGCCCAGGTTACAATGAGCAGTTCTTC. The full variable domain, completed using reference TRBV28 and TRBJ2-1, is DVKVTQSSRYLVKRTGEKVFLECVQDMDHENMFWYRQDPGLGLRLIYFSYDVKMKEKGDIPEGYSVSREKKERFSLILESASTNQTSMYLCASSPGYNEQFFGPGTRLTVL.

This clone has more than one count but fewer than ten. The chain combines TRBV29-1 with TRBJ2-2; TRBD1 agrees at 8 bases. V dropped 0 bases and J dropped 4; count of bases not matched to a gene: 7. The CDR3 totals 16 residues. The germline V gene encodes CDR1 SQVTM and CDR2 ANQGSEA. The CDR3 sequence: CSVEDVGQGPTGELFF. CDR3 in DNA: TGCAGCGTTGAAGATGTCGGACAGGGCCCCACCGGGGAGCTGTTTTTT.

In its sample, this clone was seen once. V and J are TRBV28 and TRBJ2-7; 7 bases map to TRBD2. The CDR3 is 14 amino acids. Looked up from germline, CDR1 is MDHEN and CDR2 is SYDVKM. V shed 6 bases, J shed 2 bases, and the junction held 7 bases outside the gene matches. The CDR3 is CASSHGGSPYEQYF. The CDR3, as DNA: TGTGCCAGCAGCCATGGCGGGAGCCCCTACGAGCAGTACTTC.

The genes are TRBV6-5 and TRBJ2-5; D call uncertain. This CDR3 is 13 amino acids long. The V and J ends lost 6 bases and 1 base respectively, with 9 bases between them. The germline V gene encodes CDR1 MNHEY and CDR2 SVGAGI. The CDR3 DNA reads as TGTGCCAGCAGCCCGTCGTCCCAAGAGACCCAGTACTTC. Residues: CASSPSSQETQYF.

This clone has a handful of counts. This chain links TRBV5-1 with TRBJ2-7; possible D gene TRBD1, 6 bases. V dropped 0 bases and J dropped 3 bases, with 10 bases sitting between them. The CDR3 spans 14 residues. The germline V gene encodes CDR1 SGHRS and CDR2 YFSETQ. The CDR3 protein is CASSLGPDSYEQYF. DNA of the CDR3: TGCGCCAGCAGCTTGGGGCCGGACAGCTACGAGCAGTACTTC. Variable domain in full (rest from reference TRBV5-1 and TRBJ2-7): KAGVTQTPRYLIKTRGQQVTLSCSPISGHRSVSWYQQTPGQGLQFLFEYFSETQRNKGNFPGRFSGRQFSNSRSEMNVSTLELGDSALYLCASSLGPDSYEQYFGPGTRLTVT.

This sequence joins TRBV19 and TRBJ2-2, with D possibly matching TRBD1 (5 bases). The CDR3 covers 16 residues. Trimming removed 3 bases at V and 4 bases at J, with 15 bases between. Germline loops: CDR1 LNHDA, CDR2 SQIVND (reference sequence). CDR3 region: CASSILAGSSTGELFF. The CDR3 bases are TGTGCCAGTAGTATTTTGGCAGGGTCCTCCACCGGGGAGCTGTTTTTT. Looking up the rest from reference TRBV19 and TRBJ2-2 gives the full variable domain: DGGITQSPKYLFRKEGQNVTLSCEQNLNHDAMYWYRQDPGQGLRLIYYSQIVNDFQKGDIAEGYSVSREKKESFPLTVTSAQKNPTAFYLCASSILAGSSTGELFFGEGSRLTVL.

This clone was seen only a few times. The genes are TRBV29-1 and TRBJ1-1; D is undetermined. The CDR3 has 13 residues. V lost 4 bases and J 3 bases, leaving 12 bases between the germline ends. Germline V gives CDR1 SQVTM, CDR2 ANQGSEA. The CDR3 loop reads CSVVTHSDTEAFF. The CDR3 DNA sequence: TGCAGCGTTGTCACACATTCGGACACTGAAGCTTTCTTT. Together with reference TRBV29-1 and TRBJ1-1, the CDR3 gives the full variable domain: SAVISQKPSRDICQRGTSLTIQCQVDSQVTMMFWYRQQPGQSLTLIATANQGSEATYESGFVIDKFPISRPNLTFSTLTVSNMSPEDSSIYLCSVVTHSDTEAFFGQGTRLTVV.

The chain uses TRBV6-6 and TRBJ2-1; D is undetermined. CDR3 length equals 14 residues. Trimming pared 4 bases from V and 6 bases from J, leaving 13 bases between. CDR1 is MNHNY and CDR2 is SVGAGI in the germline V gene (reference sequence). The CDR3 region has the DNA TGTGCCAGCAGTTCCCTCGGCAGGTCCAATGAGCAGTTCTTC. It translates to CASSSLGRSNEQFF.

This clone has just one count. This chain links TRBV27 with TRBJ1-1; no clear D. The V gene lost 6 bases and the J gene lost 9 bases, with 20 bases spanning the gap. CDR3 size: 14 residues. Germline CDR1 and CDR2: MNHEY and SMNVEV (reference sequence). In DNA, the CDR3 is TGTGCCAGCAGGTCGTCGGGCAGTGGCCTACAAGCTTTCTTT. This encodes CASRSSGSGLQAFF.

V usage is TRBV7-6 and J usage is TRBJ2-1; 7 nucleotides align to TRBD2. The CDR3 consists of 14 residues. Germline assignment: CDR1 SGHVS and CDR2 FNYEAQ. J gave up 8 bases and V 3 bases, and 7 bases lay outside the gene matches. The DNA for the CDR3 is TGTGCCAGCAGCTTGGGCGGGAGAGGCGATGAGCAGTTCTTC. Residues: CASSLGGRGDEQFF.